The rows below give T cell receptor beta chains drawn from one sample of a study of control samples from healthy donors and cancer patients. TCRdb's copy holds only in-frame clones and misses some; the assay was immunoSEQ multiplex PCR. The sample holds around 120,000 clones, around 89% seen once. Sequencing was carried out using blood. These receptors came from a woman between 65 and 79 years old in good health. Both conserved end residues are part of each CDR3. D genes are given only for firm matches. The listing skips clone size in some rows; elsewhere it reads once, few, many or a size class.

size,V,J,D,DNA,CDR3
.,TRBV7-9,TRBJ1-6,.,TGTGCCAGCAGCGCCCTTGAGGGATATAATTCACCCCTCCACTTT,CASSALEGYNSPLHF
.,TRBV7-9,TRBJ1-5,.,TGTGCCAGCAGCTCACTCGAGGGTGCTCCGGGGCCCCAGCATTTT,CASSSLEGAPGPQHF
.,TRBV5-4,TRBJ2-2,TRBD2,TGTGCCAGCAGCTTGGCGGGGGGGCAGACCGGGGAGCTGTTTTTT,CASSLAGGQTGELFF
.,TRBV2,TRBJ2-5,.,TGTGCCAGCATGGGTCAGGGCCAATTCCAAGAGACCCAGTACTTC,CASMGQGQFQETQYF
.,TRBV10-3,TRBJ2-5,TRBD2,TGTGCCATCAGTGAAGTAGCGGGGGGGTCGGAGACCCAGTACTTC,CAISEVAGGSETQYF
.,TRBV18,TRBJ1-2,TRBD1,TGTGCCAGCTCACTTACGGCACAGGGGGCTAACTATGGCTACACCTTC,CASSLTAQGANYGYTF
.,TRBV4-1,TRBJ1-1,.,TGCGCCAGCAGCCAAGTGGGGGCTCGGACTGAAGCTTTCTTT,CASSQVGARTEAFF
.,TRBV10-1,TRBJ2-1,TRBD2,TGCGCCAGCAGTGAAGCGGGGGCAGCAAGGAATGAGCAGTTCTTC,CASSEAGAARNEQFF
.,TRBV7-2,TRBJ2-7,.,TGTGCCAGCAGCTTAGCGGCAGTATCCTTAGAGCAGTACTTC,CASSLAAVSLEQYF
.,TRBV28,TRBJ1-1,TRBD1,TGTGCCAGCGTAACGACAGGGGGCGCCCCTGAAGCTTTCTTT,CASVTTGGAPEAFF
.,TRBV27,TRBJ2-7,TRBD2,TGTGCCAGCAGTTTTACTAGCGGGGACTACGAGCAGTACTTC,CASSFTSGDYEQYF
.,TRBV23-1,TRBJ1-5,.,TGCGCCAGCAGTCGGATACCCAATCAGCCCCAGCATTTT,CASSRIPNQPQHF
.,TRBV27,TRBJ1-1,.,TGTGCCAGCAGTTTACGGCCAAGGGAGGAAGCTTTCTTT,CASSLRPREEAFF
.,TRBV5-1,TRBJ2-2,.,TGCGCCAGCAGCTTGGGCGGCCTAACGAACACCGGGGAGCTGTTTTTT,CASSLGGLTNTGELFF
few,TRBV6-4,TRBJ1-6,.,TGTGCCAGCAGTGACGGGGGAACTAATTCACCCCTCCACTTT,CASSDGGTNSPLHF
.,TRBV12-3/TRBV12-4,TRBJ1-1,.,TGTGCCAGCAGTTTAGGCAAGAACACTGAAGCTTTCTTT,CASSLGKNTEAFF
.,TRBV4-2,TRBJ2-5,TRBD2,TGTGCCAGCAGCCAGTCGAGACTAGCGGGGCCGGAGACCCAGTACTTC,CASSQSRLAGPETQYF
once,TRBV7-2,TRBJ2-1,.,TGTGCCAGCAGCTTAGTGGGGACCCCCGGGACTGGTCTCGATGAGCAGTTCTTC,CASSLVGTPGTGLDEQFF
.,TRBV7-9,TRBJ1-3,.,TGTGCCAGCAGCCGGGGGGACACCATATATTTT,CASSRGDTIYF
.,TRBV10-2,TRBJ1-5,TRBD1,TGCGCCAGCAGAGGGACAGTAGGTCAGCCCCAGCATTTT,CASRGTVGQPQHF
.,TRBV11-2,TRBJ1-6,.,TGTGCCAGCAGCCTACGACAGACAGCTCTCTCCTATAATTCACCCCTCCACTTT,CASSLRQTALSYNSPLHF
.,TRBV12-3/TRBV12-4,TRBJ1-1,.,TGTGCCAGCAGTTTAGAGGGGGGTGCTTTCTTT,CASSLEGGAFF
.,TRBV23-1,TRBJ1-6,TRBD1,TGCGCCAGCAGTCAAGTTTGCGGGACAGGGGTATCACCCCTCCACTTT,CASSQVCGTGVSPLHF
.,TRBV9,TRBJ1-5,.,TGTGCCAGCAGCTATAGACGTCACGGTCAGCCCCAGCATTTT,CASSYRRHGQPQHF
.,TRBV5-1,TRBJ2-5,.,TGCGCCAGCAGCTTGTTGAGTTTCCAAGAGACCCAGTACTTC,CASSLLSFQETQYF
few,TRBV2,TRBJ2-7,TRBD2,TGTGCCAGCAGTTTAGCGGGGGTGATGGGGGAGCAGTACTTC,CASSLAGVMGEQYF
.,TRBV5-1,TRBJ1-1,TRBD1,TGCGCCAGCAGCTCCCAGGGGGTCAGCACTGAAGCTTTCTTT,CASSSQGVSTEAFF
.,TRBV24-1,TRBJ2-3,TRBD1,TGTGCCACCAGTGATGCACCGGGACAGGGGGCAGGAGATACGCAGTATTTT,CATSDAPGQGAGDTQYF
.,TRBV11-2,TRBJ2-1,.,TGTGCCAGCAGCTTAAAGGGCTGGAGCAATGAGCAGTTCTTC,CASSLKGWSNEQFF
.,TRBV4-1,TRBJ1-1,.,TGCGCCAGCAGCCAAGATCTTAAGGCAGGGAAAGCTTTCTTT,CASSQDLKAGKAFF
once,TRBV9,TRBJ1-1,.,TGTGCCAGCAGCGTCGGTCAGGGTAGGACTGAAGCTTTCTTT,CASSVGQGRTEAFF
once,TRBV4-1,TRBJ1-1,TRBD1,TGCGCCAGCAGCCTATTTACGGGACAGGGGAGGTCTGAAGCTTTCTTT,CASSLFTGQGRSEAFF
.,TRBV2,TRBJ2-7,TRBD1,TGTGCCAGCAGTGACCAGGGACAGGGCTTCGAGCAGTACTTC,CASSDQGQGFEQYF
.,TRBV3-1/TRBV3-2,TRBJ1-2,.,TGTGCCAGCAGCCATAATACAAGGGCGGGTGGCTACACCTTC,CASSHNTRAGGYTF
.,TRBV3-1/TRBV3-2,TRBJ1-3,.,TGTGCCAGCAGCCACCAAGGGCCCCTGGGTTTCGGAAACACCATATATTTT,CASSHQGPLGFGNTIYF
.,TRBV27,TRBJ1-5,.,TGTGCCAGCAGTTTATCTTGGGGGCATCCCAATCAGCCCCAGCATTTT,CASSLSWGHPNQPQHF
once,TRBV12-3/TRBV12-4,TRBJ1-2,.,TGTGCCAGCAGTTTACGGATCAACTATGGCTACACCTTC,CASSLRINYGYTF
.,TRBV5-8,TRBJ2-5,.,TGTGCCAGCACGCGAGGGTTGGAGACCCAGTACTTC,CASTRGLETQYF
.,TRBV18,TRBJ1-6,.,TGTGCCAGCTCACCAAAGGAGGAGAGCTCCTATAATTCACCCCTCCACTTT,CASSPKEESSYNSPLHF
.,TRBV4-3,TRBJ1-1,.,TGCGCCAGCAGCCGGAACCTGAACACTGAAGCTTTCTTT,CASSRNLNTEAFF
.,TRBV27,TRBJ1-3,.,TGTGCCAGCAGTTCTCGGGGGGCTCCTGGAAACACCATATATTTT,CASSSRGAPGNTIYF
.,TRBV9,TRBJ2-3,.,TGTGCCAGCAGCGTCCCCTCGCTGGAGCTTCGAGATACGCAGTATTTT,CASSVPSLELRDTQYF
.,TRBV6-5,TRBJ2-3,TRBD2,TGTGCCAGCAGCGACGGGGGGACTAGCACAGATACGCAGTATTTT,CASSDGGTSTDTQYF
.,TRBV5-8,TRBJ2-2,TRBD1,TGTGCCAGCAGGGACGGGACAGGGCTTAGCACCGGGGAGCTGTTTTTT,CASRDGTGLSTGELFF
few,TRBV6-5,TRBJ2-7,.,TGTGCCAGCAGTCTACAAGCCCGGCCCTACGAGCAGTACTTC,CASSLQARPYEQYF
.,TRBV29-1,TRBJ1-2,.,TGCAGCGCCGAGGGGGAGGTCCATGGCTACACCTTC,CSAEGEVHGYTF